A selection of T cell receptor beta chains follows, all from one sample in a study of shared clonotypes between healthy human individuals. Produced via immunoSEQ multiplex PCR; TCRdb's table is partial and in-frame only. The sample has approximately 1.1 million clones, about 84% seen once. The sample was memory CD4+ T cells from PBMCs. Source of these receptors: a man aged 18 to 29 in good health. Some clones in this sample may be carry-over from other donors' samples. The CDR3 runs from the conserved cysteine through the conserved F or W. The order of the fields is D gene, J gene, V gene, clone size, CDR3 DNA, CDR3 protein. D genes are given only for firm matches. Only part of the rows carry a size: once, few, many, or a class if the clone is expanded.

NA	TRBJ1-1	TRBV5-6	once	TGTGCCAGCAGCTTGACACAGGGAAACACTGAAGCTTTCTTT	CASSLTQGNTEAFF
TRBD1	TRBJ2-2	TRBV29-1	NA	TGCAGCGCGGTACAGGGGATCTCTGGCACCGGGGAGCTGTTTTTT	CSAVQGISGTGELFF
NA	TRBJ2-2	TRBV4-1	NA	TGCGCCAGCAGCCGGGGGCAGGGCACGAACACCGGGGAGCTGTTTTTT	CASSRGQGTNTGELFF
TRBD1	TRBJ2-5	TRBV18	NA	TGTGCCAGCTCACGACAGGGGGCAGAGACCCAGTACTTC	CASSRQGAETQYF
NA	TRBJ2-6	TRBV27	NA	TGTGCCAGCAACAAAAATAGTTACTCTGGGGCCAACGTCCTGACTTTC	CASNKNSYSGANVLTF
TRBD1	TRBJ1-1	TRBV5-1	NA	TGCGCCAGCAGCTTGTGGGGCGACAGGGGGGAGAATGTGGGAGCTTTCTTT	CASSLWGDRGENVGAFF
NA	TRBJ2-7	TRBV30	NA	TGTGCCTGGACGCGGGGCGCTTCCTACGAGCAGTACTTC	CAWTRGASYEQYF
NA	TRBJ1-2	TRBV4-2	NA	TGTGCCAGCAGCCAAGAGGTACAGGGCAGTCTCTATGGCTACACCTTC	CASSQEVQGSLYGYTF
NA	TRBJ2-1	TRBV21-1	NA	TGTGCCAGCAGCAAAATGGAGACAGGGGCGGCCTCCTCCTACAATGAGCAGTTCTTC	CASSKMETGAASSYNEQFF
TRBD1	TRBJ1-6	TRBV4-1	NA	TGCGCCAGCAGCCAAGAAGTGCGACAGGGGGTCTCACCCCTCCACTTT	CASSQEVRQGVSPLHF
TRBD1	TRBJ1-2	TRBV6-1	once	TGTGCCAGCAGTGAAGGGGCAGGGGGAACGGCTAACTATGGCTACACCTTC	CASSEGAGGTANYGYTF
NA	TRBJ2-3	TRBV25-1	NA	TGTGCCAGCAGCTTGGCTGGGGGGCTAGATACGCAGTATTTT	CASSLAGGLDTQYF
TRBD2	TRBJ2-1	TRBV7-9	NA	TGTGCCAGCATCGGACTAGCGGGAGTGGTAAATGAGCAGTTCTTC	CASIGLAGVVNEQFF
TRBD2	TRBJ2-7	TRBV2	NA	TGTGCCGGGGAGAGAGCTAGCGGTTACGAGCAGTACTTC	CAGERASGYEQYF
NA	TRBJ2-1	TRBV6-1	NA	TGTGCCAGCAGTGAATTCCCGGGAGCTTCATACAATGAGCAGTTCTTC	CASSEFPGASYNEQFF
NA	TRBJ2-7	TRBV15	NA	TGTGCCACCAGCAGAGAGGCAGCGAGCTCCTACGAGCAGTACTTC	CATSREAASSYEQYF
NA	TRBJ1-1	TRBV9	NA	TGTGCCAGCAGCCCAGACTTGAACACTGAAGCTTTCTTT	CASSPDLNTEAFF
NA	TRBJ1-1	TRBV28	NA	TGTGCCAGCAGTCCCAGGGTCGCCCGGAGGGCTTTCTTT	CASSPRVARRAFF
TRBD1	TRBJ1-1	TRBV9	NA	TGTGCCAGCAGCGGAGAAGTAAACCGGGACAGGGACACTGAAGCTTTCTTT	CASSGEVNRDRDTEAFF
NA	TRBJ2-6	TRBV10-1	NA	TGCGCCAGCAGTAAGCAGCAAATCGCACAAAGTCGGGCCAACGTCCTGACTTTC	CASSKQQIAQSRANVLTF
NA	TRBJ2-3	TRBV6-4	once	TGTGCCAGCAGAATGACAGGATATTCTGTAACAGATACGCAGTATTTT	CASRMTGYSVTDTQYF
NA	TRBJ2-7	TRBV13	few	TGTGCCAGCAGCCGGGGCGGGGACGCCTACGAGCAGTACTTC	CASSRGGDAYEQYF
NA	TRBJ2-3	TRBV30	NA	TGTGCCTGGAGTACCCCCTCAGATACGCAGTATTTT	CAWSTPSDTQYF
NA	TRBJ1-2	TRBV6-1	NA	TGTGCCAGCAGTGAAGTAGACGGGGTGGGTGGCTACACCTTC	CASSEVDGVGGYTF
NA	TRBJ1-4	TRBV7-9	NA	TGTGCCAGCAGCTTGAGGGCAGAATATAATGAAAAACTGTTTTTT	CASSLRAEYNEKLFF
NA	TRBJ2-2	TRBV6-5	NA	TGTGCCAGCTCCTACGGCCCCACCGGGGAGCTGTTTTTT	CASSYGPTGELFF
NA	TRBJ1-2	TRBV5-1	NA	TGCGCCAGCAGCCTATCCGGAGTGAGGTATGGCTACACCTTC	CASSLSGVRYGYTF
NA	TRBJ2-3	TRBV5-8	NA	TGTGCCAGCAGCACCTATGGCTACTCAGCAACAGATACGCAGTATTTT	CASSTYGYSATDTQYF
NA	TRBJ1-1	TRBV7-2	once	TGTGCCAGCAGCGCGGGGGGCGCGGACACTGAAGCTTTCTTT	CASSAGGADTEAFF
NA	TRBJ1-2	TRBV9	NA	TGTGCCAGCAGCCCTATCGATACAGCCCTAGCTAACTATGGCTACACCTTC	CASSPIDTALANYGYTF
TRBD2	TRBJ2-3	TRBV5-4	NA	TGTGCCAGCAGCTTCCGGACTAGCGGGTTGGATACGCAGTATTTT	CASSFRTSGLDTQYF
TRBD2	TRBJ2-7	TRBV6-5	NA	TGTGCCAGCGCGGGTACGGCGGGAGCCTACGAGCAGTACTTC	CASAGTAGAYEQYF
TRBD1	TRBJ2-1	TRBV27	once	TGTGCCAGCAGTTTATCCCGCAGGGGGAGTACCAATGAGCAGTTCTTC	CASSLSRRGSTNEQFF
TRBD2	TRBJ2-7	TRBV7-3	NA	TGTGCCAGCAGCCTAGCGGGAGGGCCCTACGAGCAGTACTTC	CASSLAGGPYEQYF
TRBD1	TRBJ1-4	TRBV6-1	few	TGTGCCAGCAGTGAGGCGCAGGGGGGAACTAATGAAAAACTGTTTTTT	CASSEAQGGTNEKLFF
NA	TRBJ1-2	TRBV25-1	NA	TGTGCCAGCAGTGGGACGCTGGGCTACACCTTC	CASSGTLGYTF
NA	TRBJ1-3	TRBV29-1	NA	TGCAGCGTTGTTTCTGGGGGCAGTGGAAACACCATATATTTT	CSVVSGGSGNTIYF
NA	TRBJ1-2	TRBV25-1	NA	TGTGCCAGCAGGCGACAGAACTATGGCTACACCTTC	CASRRQNYGYTF
NA	TRBJ1-4	TRBV7-9	few	TGTGCCAGCAGCCTTTACACTAATGAAAAACTGTTTTTT	CASSLYTNEKLFF
TRBD2	TRBJ2-3	TRBV11-1	NA	TGTGCCAGCAGCTTAGGACTAGCGGGCGGTGCAGATACGCAGTATTTT	CASSLGLAGGADTQYF
NA	TRBJ2-5	TRBV29-1	NA	TGCAGCGTTGTCCCAAAAGAAGAGACCCAGTACTTC	CSVVPKEETQYF
TRBD2	TRBJ2-3	TRBV28	NA	TGTGCCAGCCGGGAGGCGGGAGGGGCCGCAGATACGCAGTATTTT	CASREAGGAADTQYF
NA	TRBJ1-4	TRBV28	NA	TGTGCCAGCAGTTTTAGATCCGGGGGAATCCCTAATGAAAAACTGTTTTTT	CASSFRSGGIPNEKLFF
NA	TRBJ1-2	TRBV6-5	NA	TGTGCCAGCAACGAGGGGAGAGGCTATGGCTACACCTTC	CASNEGRGYGYTF
NA	TRBJ1-3	TRBV5-6	once	TGTGCCAGCAGTTGGCCTGCGAGGGAGTCTGGAAACACCATATATTTT	CASSWPARESGNTIYF
NA	TRBJ1-4	TRBV9	NA	TGTGCCAGCAGCGATACCGGGACTACAAATGAAAAACTGTTTTTT	CASSDTGTTNEKLFF
TRBD1	TRBJ1-3	TRBV11-2	NA	TGTGCCAGCACGAACCAGGGGGTCGGAAACACCATATATTTT	CASTNQGVGNTIYF
NA	TRBJ1-4	TRBV28	many	TGTGCCAGCAGTCCCCACACAGGGCGGAGTGAGGAAAAACTGTTTTTT	CASSPHTGRSEEKLFF
TRBD2	TRBJ2-1	TRBV28	NA	TGTGCCAGCAGGCTAGCGGAACACTACAATGAGCAGTTCTTC	CASRLAEHYNEQFF
NA	TRBJ1-4	TRBV6-1	NA	TGTGCCACCCAGGAAACTAATGAAAAACTGTTTTTT	CATQETNEKLFF
NA	TRBJ1-2	TRBV15	NA	TGTGCCACCGGTGAGCGCCAGGGAGGCTACACCTTC	CATGERQGGYTF
NA	TRBJ1-3	TRBV5-1	NA	TGCGCCAGCAGCCCCTACCCGGGACTCCCCGACGGAAACACCATATATTTT	CASSPYPGLPDGNTIYF
TRBD2	TRBJ2-2	TRBV12-5	few	TGTGCTAGTGGTCTTGGACTAGCTCCCGGGGAGCTGTTTTTT	CASGLGLAPGELFF
NA	TRBJ1-6	TRBV18	NA	TGTGCCAGCTCGCTAGGGCATTCACCCCTCCACTTT	CASSLGHSPLHF